This is a list of T cell receptor beta chains from one sample in a study of T-cell reconstitution after alpha-beta-depleted transplantation in children. MiXCR, run by TCRdb on the PCR reads, gives a single entry per CDR3 protein. The table lists around 200,000 distinct CDR3 sequences, around 7% of them singletons. The starting material was PBMCs from the stem cell graft donor, obtained from the stem cell graft. Receptor source: a human donor who donated a stem cell graft to a child with Wiskott-Aldrich syndrome. Both conserved end residues are part of each CDR3. A D gene is named only where the DNA matches it firmly. Only part of the rows carry a size: once, few, many, or a class if the clone is expanded.

many TRBJ2-5 TRBD1 TRBV5-1 CASSYRGQETQYF TGCGCCAGCAGCTACAGGGGGCAAGAGACCCAGTACTTC
many TRBJ2-5 TRBD1 TRBV29-1 CSVAGTGGEETQYF TGCAGCGTAGCCGGGACAGGGGGCGAGGAGACCCAGTACTTC
few TRBJ2-7 TRBD1 TRBV7-2 CASSLQGVGEQYF TGTGCCAGCAGCCTCCAGGGGGTGGGGGAGCAGTACTTC
NA TRBJ1-6 TRBD1 TRBV5-1 CASSSGTGETSPLHF TGCGCCAGCAGCTCTGGGACAGGAGAGACTTCACCCCTCCACTTT
many TRBJ1-1 TRBD1 TRBV15 CATSSQTGTAKWITEAFF TGTGCCACCAGCAGCCAGACGGGGACAGCGAAATGGATCACTGAAGCTTTCTTT
many TRBJ1-5 NA TRBV28 CASSLYRQPQHF TGTGCCAGCAGTTTATATAGGCAGCCCCAGCATTTT
NA TRBJ1-6 NA TRBV20-1 CSAPPASYNSPLHF TGCAGTGCTCCACCGGCCTCCTATAATTCACCCCTCCACTTT
many TRBJ1-3 NA TRBV20-1 CSAVSGNTIYF TGCAGTGCTGTCTCTGGAAACACCATATATTTT
NA TRBJ1-1 NA TRBV5-1 CASSLVEQATRAFF TGCGCCAGCAGCTTGGTTGAGCAGGCTACCAGAGCTTTCTTT
many TRBJ1-6 TRBD1 TRBV20-1 CSASSGNWDRNSPLHF TGCAGTGCTAGTAGCGGAAATTGGGACAGAAATTCACCCCTCCACTTT
many TRBJ1-5 NA TRBV12-3/TRBV12-4 CASRAGLNQPQHF TGTGCCAGCAGAGCAGGACTGAATCAGCCCCAGCATTTT
many TRBJ1-4 NA TRBV29-1 CSGTGGATNEKLFF TGCAGCGGAACGGGGGGGGCAACTAATGAAAAACTGTTTTTT
NA TRBJ2-4 TRBD2 TRBV30 CASGLAGTKNIQYF TGTGCCTCTGGACTAGCGGGGACCAAAAACATTCAGTACTTC
many TRBJ2-1 NA TRBV20-1 CSARVRGRLDEQFF TGCAGTGCTAGAGTTCGGGGACGACTCGATGAGCAGTTCTTC
many TRBJ1-2 NA TRBV5-1 CASSFDPGGTNYGYTF TGCGCCAGCAGCTTTGACCCAGGCGGGACTAACTATGGCTACACCTTC
many TRBJ1-5 NA TRBV20-1 CSARLPSTQPQHF TGCAGTGCTAGATTGCCGTCGACGCAGCCCCAGCATTTT
many TRBJ2-3 NA TRBV15 CATSRGGPWTQYF TGTGCCACCAGCAGAGGGGGGCCGTGGACGCAGTATTTT
many TRBJ2-2 NA TRBV6-5 CASTTANTGELFF TGTGCCAGCACAACTGCGAACACCGGGGAGCTGTTTTTT
NA TRBJ2-1 NA TRBV12-3/TRBV12-4 CASTPGISSYNEQFF TGTGCCAGCACCCCCGGGATAAGCTCCTACAATGAGCAGTTCTTC
many TRBJ1-1 NA TRBV20-1 CSARVLGVGTEAFF TGCAGTGCTAGAGTACTGGGTGTGGGCACTGAAGCTTTCTTT
many TRBJ2-7 NA TRBV12-3/TRBV12-4 CASSVAGSPAYEQYF TGTGCCAGCAGTGTCGCCGGGAGCCCAGCCTACGAGCAGTACTTC
NA TRBJ2-6 NA TRBV25-1 CASVPSGANVLTF TGTGCCAGCGTTCCATCCGGGGCCAACGTCCTGACTTTC
many TRBJ1-5 NA TRBV6-5 CASSYVSPPQPQHF TGTGCCAGCAGTTACGTTTCCCCACCTCAGCCCCAGCATTTT
many TRBJ1-2 TRBD1 TRBV24-1 CATSDPTTGELQGYTF TGTGCCACCAGTGATCCCACGACAGGGGAACTTCAAGGCTACACCTTC
many TRBJ2-7 NA TRBV20-1 CSARDPGPASVEQYF TGCAGTGCTAGAGATCCAGGACCTGCGAGCGTGGAGCAGTACTTC
many TRBJ2-5 NA TRBV12-3/TRBV12-4 CASNQRGFQETQYF TGTGCCAGCAATCAACGTGGGTTCCAAGAGACCCAGTACTTC